The 18 T cell receptor beta chains reported below all come from one sample, sequenced in a study of blood T cell repertoires in COVID-19. Repertoires were generated with immunoSEQ multiplex PCR, while TCRdb's copy carries only in-frame clones and drops some. This table has some 73,000 clones, around 77% appearing once. Sequences were obtained from peripheral blood. Receptor source: a man aged 70-80 years with COVID-19, enrolled during active disease.

This clone occurred a few times. A junction boundary mismatches the germline segment, possibly from a read error. The chain links TRBV4-3 to TRBJ2-5, with TRBD2 identical over 11 bases. This CDR3 is built from 14 residues. Germline loops: CDR1 LGHNA, CDR2 YSLEER. The CDR3: CASSQDQTSGTKYF. The CDR3 DNA sequence: TGCGCCAGCAGCCAAGATCAGACTAGCGGGACCAAGTACTTC.

V usage is TRBV7-9 and J usage is TRBJ1-6, with D possibly TRBD1 on 6 matching bases. The V end lost 9 bases, the J end lost 7 bases, and 16 bases lay between the germline ends. The CDR3 sequence is 14 residues long. Germline CDR1 SEHNR, CDR2 FQNEAQ (reference sequence). The CDR3 spells CASAEQGRNSPLHF. CDR3 sequence (DNA): TGTGCCAGTGCCGAACAGGGTCGGAATTCACCCCTCCACTTT.

This sequence joins TRBV29-1 and TRBJ1-6; a possible D gene is TRBD1 (6 bases). Trimming took 6 bases from V and 8 from J, leaving 17 bases between them. The CDR3 totals 14 residues. The germline CDR1 and CDR2 sequences are SQVTM and ANQGSEA. The CDR3 nucleotides are TGCAGCGTCGCCACCGGGACACTAGATTCACCCCTCCACTTT. Amino acids: CSVATGTLDSPLHF.

This clone occurred once. The rearrangement uses TRBV29-1 and TRBJ1-2; D call uncertain. Germline CDR1 SQVTM, CDR2 ANQGSEA. This CDR3 is built from 11 residues. Trimming left V 4 bases short and J 2 bases short, with 5 bases between. The CDR3 loop is CSVGQNYGYTF. The DNA for the CDR3 is TGCAGCGTTGGGCAGAACTATGGCTACACCTTC.

The V gene is TRBV4-3, the J gene TRBJ2-5, with 9 bases identical to TRBD1. With V trimmed by 4 bases and J by 1 base, 1 base remained unmatched. Germline CDR1 and CDR2: LGHNA and YSLEER. The CDR3 totals 14 residues. DNA of the CDR3: TGCGCCAGCAGCCTGGGACAGGGCCAAGAGACCCAGTACTTC. It encodes CASSLGQGQETQYF.

The chain joins TRBV5-1 to TRBJ2-2; possible D gene TRBD1, 5 bases. Trimming removed 4 bases from V and 0 bases from J, with 10 bases in between. Germline assignment: CDR1 SGHRS and CDR2 YFSETQ. This CDR3 is built from 15 residues. CDR3 nucleotides: TGCGCCAGCAGCGAGACAGCTTCGAACACCGGGGAGCTGTTTTTT. Its protein product is CASSETASNTGELFF.

The rearrangement joins TRBV28 to TRBJ1-6; TRBD1 matches 7 bases. V shed 5 bases, J shed 7 bases, and the junction held 8 bases outside the gene matches. Germline loops: CDR1 MDHEN, CDR2 SYDVKM. The length of the CDR3 is 15 residues. CDR3 protein: CASSLTGTENSPLHF. Here the CDR3 DNA reads TGTGCCAGCAGTCTAACCGGGACAGAGAATTCACCCCTCCACTTT.

DNA for the CDR3: TGTGCCAGCAGTTTATTCCGGGGAAATTCACCCCTCCACTTT. Its protein product is CASSLFRGNSPLHF. The J gene is TRBJ1-6, the V gene TRBV28; the D is unclear. There are 14 residues in the CDR3. V lost 1 base and J 7 bases, leaving 8 bases between the germline ends. Germline-derived CDR1 and CDR2 are MDHEN and SYDVKM.

In this sample, this clone turned up once. This chain joins TRBV28 and TRBJ2-7; a weak D match, TRBD1 (6 bases). The germline gives CDR1 MDHEN, CDR2 SYDVKM. This CDR3 is 15 amino acids long. V was pared by 2 bases and J by 2 bases, with 13 bases between. DNA for the CDR3: TGTGCCAGCAGTTTAGCCGGGACAAATCCCTACGAGCAGTACTTC. It encodes CASSLAGTNPYEQYF.

The chain joins TRBV15 to TRBJ1-5; D perhaps matches TRBD1 (6 bases). The germline gives CDR1 LNHNV, CDR2 YYDKDF (reference sequence). V was clipped by 0 bases and J by 3 bases, with 12 bases between them. The CDR3 loop spans 16 amino acids. The CDR3 region is CATSRDIWTDNQPQHF. The CDR3 DNA follows: TGTGCCACCAGCAGAGATATTTGGACAGACAATCAGCCCCAGCATTTT.

The V gene is TRBV5-1, the J gene TRBJ2-5; weak D call: TRBD2 (6 bases). CDR3 size: 14 residues. The ends were cut back, 7 bases at V and 2 bases at J, with 15 bases in the middle. CDR1 and CDR2 from the germline V gene are SGHRS and YFSETQ. CDR3 region: CASSGSGQQETQYF. The DNA of the CDR3 is TGCGCCAGCTCGGGGAGCGGGCAGCAAGAGACCCAGTACTTC.

The V and J genes are TRBV27 and TRBJ2-1; D is unresolved. With 5 bases removed from V and 0 bases from J, the gap between germline ends came to 5 bases. The CDR3 extends over 13 amino acids. Germline assignment: CDR1 MNHEY and CDR2 SMNVEV (reference sequence). The CDR3 coding sequence is TGTGCCAGCAGTGCGAGCTCCTACAATGAGCAGTTCTTC. Translating gives CASSASSYNEQFF.

The V call is TRBV4-2, the J call TRBJ2-1, with 9 positions matching TRBD2. Germline values: CDR1 LGHNA, CDR2 YNFKEQ. This CDR3 is 19 amino acids long. The V segment lost 4 bases and the J segment 0 bases; nucleotides outside the gene matches: 13. The CDR3 DNA sequence: TGTGCCAGCAGCCTCTCGACTAGCGGACTATACAGCTCCTACAATGAGCAGTTCTTC. It codes for CASSLSTSGLYSSYNEQFF.

The chain has TRBV7-2 and TRBJ1-1; unclear D gene. Per germline, CDR1 SGHTA and CDR2 FQGNSA. The CDR3 totals 15 residues. V lost 1 base and J 2 bases, leaving 11 bases between the germline ends. CDR3 in amino acids: CASSLEHRENTEAFF. The CDR3 DNA follows: TGTGCCAGCAGCTTAGAGCACAGAGAAAACACTGAAGCTTTCTTT.

V is TRBV11-2 and J is TRBJ2-7, with 7 bases lining up with TRBD2. V was clipped by 5 bases and J by 1 base; unmatched bases: 14. The CDR3 runs 17 residues. Germline CDR1 and CDR2: SGHAT and FQNNGV. For the CDR3, the DNA is TGTGCCAGCAGCCTCGACCATCTAGCGGCAGCGTCCTACGAGCAGTACTTC. Its protein is CASSLDHLAAASYEQYF.

The chain has TRBV30 and TRBJ2-7; D is possibly TRBD1 (6 bases). Germline loops: CDR1 GTSNPN, CDR2 SVGIG (reference sequence). V was shortened by 2 bases and J by 5 bases, with 19 bases between the two germline ends. The CDR3 length is 15 residues. Here the CDR3 reads CAWSPKGVGLHEQYF. DNA for the CDR3: TGTGCCTGGAGTCCGAAGGGGGTGGGTTTGCACGAGCAGTACTTC.

This clone was observed once. The rearrangement links TRBV28 to TRBJ2-1; 15 bases are shared with TRBD2. CDR3 length: 16 amino acids. The trim removed 5 bases at V and 8 bases at J, leaving 7 bases unmatched. CDR1 MDHEN and CDR2 SYDVKM come from the germline V gene. The CDR3 DNA reads TGTGCCAGCAGTCCTAGGACTAGCGGGAGGGTTGATGAGCAGTTCTTC. It codes for CASSPRTSGRVDEQFF.

The chain recombines TRBV7-3 with TRBJ2-1; 14 nucleotides agree with TRBD2. Germline lookup yields CDR1 SGHTA and CDR2 FQGTGA. The CDR3 sequence is 16 residues long. J was trimmed by 5 bases and V by 3 bases; bases with no gene match: 3. The CDR3 DNA is TGTGCCAGCAGCTTGCCGGGACTAGCGGGAGACAATGAGCAGTTCTTC. It is translated as CASSLPGLAGDNEQFF.